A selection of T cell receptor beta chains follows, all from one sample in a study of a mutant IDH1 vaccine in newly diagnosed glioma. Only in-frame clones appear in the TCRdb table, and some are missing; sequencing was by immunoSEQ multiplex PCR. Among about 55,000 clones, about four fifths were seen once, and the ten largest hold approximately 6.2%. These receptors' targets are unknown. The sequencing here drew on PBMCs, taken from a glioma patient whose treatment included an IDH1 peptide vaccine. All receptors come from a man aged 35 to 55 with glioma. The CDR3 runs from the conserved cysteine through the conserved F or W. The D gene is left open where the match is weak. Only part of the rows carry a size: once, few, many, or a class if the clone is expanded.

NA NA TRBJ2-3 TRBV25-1 CASSRDTGTDTQYF TGTGCCAGCAGCCGGGACACAGGGACAGATACGCAGTATTTT
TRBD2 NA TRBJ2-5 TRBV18 CASSPLSSKRGGVETQYF TGTGCCAGCTCACCACTCTCATCTAAGCGGGGGGGCGTTGAGACCCAGTACTTC
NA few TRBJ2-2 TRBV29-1 CSGRGVPTGELFF TGCAGCGGTCGGGGAGTACCTACCGGGGAGCTGTTTTTT
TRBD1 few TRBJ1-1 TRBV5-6 CASSKDRGWRTEAFF TGTGCCAGCAGCAAAGACAGGGGCTGGCGCACTGAAGCTTTCTTT
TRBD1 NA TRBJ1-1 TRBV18 CASSFGQGGSEAFF TGTGCCAGCTCCTTCGGACAGGGGGGCTCTGAAGCTTTCTTT
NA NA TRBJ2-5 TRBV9 CASSDRGLQETQYF TGTGCCAGCAGCGACCGAGGTTTACAAGAGACCCAGTACTTC
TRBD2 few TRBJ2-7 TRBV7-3 CASSLSGGRYEQYF TGTGCCAGCAGCTTGAGCGGGGGTCGGTACGAGCAGTACTTC
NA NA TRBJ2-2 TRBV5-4 CASSLSRDHTGELFF TGTGCCAGCAGCTTATCTAGGGACCACACCGGGGAGCTGTTTTTT
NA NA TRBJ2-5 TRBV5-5 CASSTEGPPETQYF TGTGCCAGCAGCACCGAGGGTCCGCCGGAGACCCAGTACTTC
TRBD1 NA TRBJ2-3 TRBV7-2 CASSPRQGAHTQYF TGTGCCAGCAGCCCCCGGCAGGGGGCCCATACGCAGTATTTT
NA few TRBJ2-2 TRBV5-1 CASSLDYTRGTNTGELFF TGCGCCAGCAGCTTGGACTACACCAGGGGTACGAACACCGGGGAGCTGTTTTTT
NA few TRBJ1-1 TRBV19 CASTKRTEAFF TGTGCCAGTACCAAGCGGACTGAAGCTTTCTTT
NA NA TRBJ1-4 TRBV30 CAWRGPLRVGEKYEKLFF TGTGCCTGGAGGGGTCCACTGCGGGTTGGGGAAAAATATGAAAAACTGTTTTTT
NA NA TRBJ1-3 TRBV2 CASSESGNTIYF TGTGCCAGCAGTGAATCTGGAAACACCATATATTTT
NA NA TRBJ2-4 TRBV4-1 CASSQNAAKNIQYF TGCGCCAGCAGCCAAAACGCAGCCAAAAACATTCAGTACTTC
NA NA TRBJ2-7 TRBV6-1 CASSERGYEQYF TGTGCCAGCAGTGAACGGGGCTACGAGCAGTACTTC
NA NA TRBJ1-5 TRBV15 CATRDVQGYSNQPQHF TGTGCCACCAGGGACGTGCAGGGGTATAGCAATCAGCCCCAGCATTTT
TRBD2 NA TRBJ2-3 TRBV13 CASSFDSLVQPSGGTTLDTQYF TGTGCCAGCAGCTTCGATTCCCTGGTTCAACCTAGCGGGGGGACTACGTTAGATACGCAGTATTTT
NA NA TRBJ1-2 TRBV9 CASSASKSGYTF TGTGCCAGCAGCGCATCAAAGAGTGGCTACACCTTC
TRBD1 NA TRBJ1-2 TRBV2 CASSNTGGQYGYTF TGTGCCAGCAGCAATACAGGGGGCCAATATGGCTACACCTTC
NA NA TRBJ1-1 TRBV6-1 CASSPVNTEAFF TGTGCCAGCAGTCCGGTGAACACTGAAGCTTTCTTT
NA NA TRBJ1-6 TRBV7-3 CASSPYAGSPLHF TGTGCCAGCAGCCCCTATGCAGGTTCACCCCTCCACTTT
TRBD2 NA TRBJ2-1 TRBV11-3 CASSLVAGASYNEQFF TGTGCCAGCAGCTTAGTAGCGGGGGCCTCCTACAATGAGCAGTTCTTC
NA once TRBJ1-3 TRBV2 CASSRAISGNTIYF TGTGCCAGCAGTCGGGCCATCTCTGGAAACACCATATATTTT
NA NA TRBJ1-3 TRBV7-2 CASSSGGSGNTIYF TGTGCCAGCAGCTCCGGCGGTTCTGGAAACACCATATATTTT
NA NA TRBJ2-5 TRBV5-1 CASSFSTQETQYF TGCGCCAGCAGCTTCAGCACCCAAGAGACCCAGTACTTC
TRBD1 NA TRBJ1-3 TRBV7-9 CASDRGPGNTIYF TGTGCCAGCGACAGGGGGCCTGGAAACACCATATATTTT
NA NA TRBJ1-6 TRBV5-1 CASSPKLDSPLHF TGCGCCAGCAGCCCAAAGTTGGATTCACCCCTCCACTTT
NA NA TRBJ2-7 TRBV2 CASGRGPGEQYF TGTGCCAGCGGACGGGGGCCAGGGGAGCAGTACTTC
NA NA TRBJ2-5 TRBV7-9 CASSRQGGQETQYF TGTGCCAGCAGCCGGCAGGGAGGCCAAGAGACCCAGTACTTC
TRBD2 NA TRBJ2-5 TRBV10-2 CASRNGLAGQETQYF TGCGCCAGCAGAAATGGACTAGCGGGGCAAGAGACCCAGTACTTC
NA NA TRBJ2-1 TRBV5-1 CASSLGTGLYNEQFF TGCGCCAGCAGCTTGGGAACAGGGCTCTACAATGAGCAGTTCTTC
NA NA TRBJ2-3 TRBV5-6 CASSLTEDTQYF TGTGCCAGCAGCTTAACCGAAGATACGCAGTATTTT
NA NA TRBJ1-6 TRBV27 CASSSPGNSPLHF TGTGCCAGCAGTTCCCCTGGTAATTCACCCCTCCACTTT
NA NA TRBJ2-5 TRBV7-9 CASSPYPGGSETQYF TGTGCCAGCAGCCCTTACCCTGGGGGTAGCGAGACCCAGTACTTC
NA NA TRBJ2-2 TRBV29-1 CSVELLNTGELFF TGCAGCGTTGAACTGCTGAACACCGGGGAGCTGTTTTTT
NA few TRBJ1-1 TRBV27 CASSLKFRGSRHTEAFF TGTGCCAGCAGTCTCAAATTCCGGGGCTCGCGACACACTGAAGCTTTCTTT
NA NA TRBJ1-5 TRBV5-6 CASSGLHSNQPQHF TGTGCCAGCAGTGGGCTACATAGCAATCAGCCCCAGCATTTT
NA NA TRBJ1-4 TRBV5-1 CASSLVGRTNEKLFF TGCGCCAGCAGCTTGGTCGGGAGAACTAATGAAAAACTGTTTTTT
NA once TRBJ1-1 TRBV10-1 CASRLQPNTEAFF TGCGCCAGCAGGCTCCAGCCGAACACTGAAGCTTTCTTT